A single sample is the source of the 13 T cell receptor beta chains below, sequenced in a study of blood T cell repertoires in COVID-19. Generated by immunoSEQ multiplex PCR, the TCRdb table keeps only in-frame clones and is missing some. There are roughly 260,000 clones in the sample; 88% occur only once, and about 11% lies in the top ten. Specimen: peripheral blood. These receptors all come from a young woman with COVID-19, enrolled during active disease.

The chain recombines TRBV29-1 with TRBJ1-4, with a tentative D call TRBD1 (6 bases). The CDR3 runs to 13 residues. The ends were cut back, 3 bases at V and 7 bases at J, with 12 bases in the middle. Germline CDR1 SQVTM, CDR2 ANQGSEA. CDR3 residues: CSVEGAPGEKLFF. The CDR3, as DNA: TGCAGCGTTGAGGGGGCGCCCGGTGAAAAACTGTTTTTT.

The rearrangement joins TRBV9 to TRBJ2-3; TRBD2 aligns across 8 bases. The germline V gene has CDR1 SGDLS and CDR2 YYNGEE. CDR3 size: 16 residues. J gave up 0 bases and V 0 bases, and 3 bases lay outside the gene matches. The CDR3 DNA is TGTGCCAGCAGCGTAGGGGCTAGCGGGAGCACAGATACGCAGTATTTT. It translates to CASSVGASGSTDTQYF.

This clone was seen a handful of times. The chain is built from TRBV7-9 and TRBJ1-6; D is unclear. The germline CDR1 and CDR2 sequences are SEHNR and FQNEAQ (reference sequence). This CDR3 has 13 residues. The CDR3 region has the DNA TGTGGCGTGAGGAGCTCCTATAATTCACCCCTCCACTTT. This gives the protein CGVRSSYNSPLHF.

The CDR3 region is CASSLGTGVDTEAFF. Here the CDR3 DNA reads TGCGCCAGCAGCTTGGGGACAGGGGTGGACACTGAAGCTTTCTTT. The chain links TRBV10-1 to TRBJ1-1, with TRBD1 matching 10 bases. The V gene's germline CDR1 is WNHNN and CDR2 SYGVQD (reference sequence). Trimming cost V 6 bases and J 3 bases; bases outside gene matches: 7. This CDR3 is built from 15 residues.

V usage is TRBV5-8 and J usage is TRBJ1-6; 8 bases are a match to TRBD1. This CDR3 is 15 amino acids long. The junction had 2 bases not matched to a gene; V was cut back by 4 bases and J by 2 bases. From germline, CDR1 is SGHTS and CDR2 YDEGEE. This CDR3 reads CASSPDRAYNSPLHF. In DNA form, the CDR3 reads TGTGCCAGCAGCCCGGACAGGGCCTATAATTCACCCCTCCACTTT.

The chain is built from TRBV5-1 and TRBJ2-3, with D possibly being TRBD2 (6 bases). The germline CDR1 and CDR2 sequences are SGHRS and YFSETQ. Trimming took off 4 bases at V and 2 bases at J, with 14 bases between the two ends. This CDR3 is built from 15 residues. Here the CDR3 reads CASSTSGTSTDTQYF. The CDR3 DNA reads TGCGCCAGCAGCACCTCCGGGACTTCCACAGATACGCAGTATTTT.

The rearrangement uses TRBV14 and TRBJ1-2; D uncertain. The germline V gene has CDR1 SGHDN and CDR2 FVKESK. Trimming stripped 1 base from V and 3 bases from J, with 12 bases between. The CDR3 totals 15 residues. CDR3 region: CASSQGLLWDYGYTF. For the CDR3, the DNA is TGTGCCAGCAGCCAAGGCTTACTATGGGACTATGGCTACACCTTC. The full variable domain, in which reference TRBV14 and TRBJ1-2 provide the parts outside the CDR3, is EAGVTQFPSHSVIEKGQTVTLRCDPISGHDNLYWYRRVMGKEIKFLLHFVKESKQDESGMPNNRFLAERTGGTYSTLKVQPAELEDSGVYFCASSQGLLWDYGYTFGSGTRLTVV.

As concerns this clone: Other DNA sequences of this sample code for an identical CDR3. This rearrangement joins TRBV27 to TRBJ1-6, with a possible D match to TRBD1 (6 bases). V was shortened by 2 bases and J by 10 bases, with 6 bases between the two germline ends. Germline V gene lookup returns CDR1 MNHEY and CDR2 SMNVEV (reference sequence). This CDR3 has 12 residues. The CDR3 DNA reads TGTGCCAGCAGTTTAAGGGGGTCACCCCTCCACTTT. Encoded protein: CASSLRGSPLHF.

This clone has just one count. The identical CDR3 is also encoded by other nucleotide sequences in the sample. The chain links TRBV6-5 to TRBJ1-3, with D unclear. V was clipped by 0 bases and J by 3 bases, with 3 bases between them. CDR1 and CDR2 from the germline V gene are MNHEY and SVGAGI. The CDR3 contains 13 residues. The CDR3 DNA follows: TGTGCCAGCAGTTACTCTAGTGGAAACACCATATATTTT. This encodes CASSYSSGNTIYF.

The chain uses TRBV2 and TRBJ2-7, with TRBD2 identical over 8 bases. This CDR3 contains 12 residues. V lost 7 bases and J lost 5; bases outside the gene matches: 4. Germline V gives CDR1 SNHLY, CDR2 FYNNEI. The CDR3 region has the DNA TGTGCCAGCACCCGGGAGGGAAACGAGCAGTACTTC. Protein product: CASTREGNEQYF.

The chain has TRBV2 and TRBJ1-2; 7 bases match TRBD1. J gave up 5 bases and V 6 bases, and 6 bases lay outside the gene matches. The CDR3 has 13 amino acids. Germline CDR1 reads SNHLY; CDR2 reads FYNNEI. The CDR3 is CASSGDREYGYTF. The CDR3 DNA follows: TGTGCCAGCAGCGGCGACAGGGAGTATGGCTACACCTTC. Complete variable domain (other parts from reference TRBV2 and TRBJ1-2): EPEVTQTPSHQVTQMGQEVILRCVPISNHLYFYWYRQILGQKVEFLVSFYNNEISEKSEIFDDQFSVERPDGSNFTLKIRSTKLEDSAMYFCASSGDREYGYTFGSGTRLTVV.

The CDR3 loop reads CATSREVGDSYEQYF. CDR3 DNA sequence: TGTGCCACCAGCAGAGAAGTGGGAGACTCCTACGAGCAGTACTTC. The gene calls are TRBV15 and TRBJ2-7, with D perhaps matching TRBD2 (5 bases). The CDR3 extends over 15 amino acids. V gave up 0 bases and J gave up 0 bases, with 9 bases separating them. CDR1 LNHNV and CDR2 YYDKDF come from the germline V gene (reference sequence).

This chain joins TRBV2 and TRBJ2-1; TRBD2 is a possible D gene (6 bases). Trimming removed 6 bases at V and 7 bases at J, with 19 bases between. The germline CDR1 and CDR2 sequences are SNHLY and FYNNEI. The CDR3 sequence is 15 residues long. DNA of the CDR3: TGTGCCAGCAGGGTAGTCGTGCTGGGGGGTAATGAGCAGTTCTTC. Protein: CASRVVVLGGNEQFF.